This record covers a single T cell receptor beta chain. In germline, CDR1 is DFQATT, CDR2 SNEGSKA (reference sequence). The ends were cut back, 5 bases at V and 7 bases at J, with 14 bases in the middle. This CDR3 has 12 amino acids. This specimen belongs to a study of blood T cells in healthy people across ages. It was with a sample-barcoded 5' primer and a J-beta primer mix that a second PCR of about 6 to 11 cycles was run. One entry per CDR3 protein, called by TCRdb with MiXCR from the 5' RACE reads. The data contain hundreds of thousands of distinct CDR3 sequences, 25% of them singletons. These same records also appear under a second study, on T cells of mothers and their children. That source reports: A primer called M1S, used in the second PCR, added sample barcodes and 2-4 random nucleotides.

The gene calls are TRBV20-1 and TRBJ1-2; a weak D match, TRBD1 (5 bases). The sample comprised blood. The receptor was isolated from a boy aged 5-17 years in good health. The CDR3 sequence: CSARQTGGGYTF. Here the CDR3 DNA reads TGCAGTGCTCGACAGACGGGGGGTGGCTACACCTTC.